This T cell receptor beta chain originates from a study of identical twins. There are a few counts of this clonotype. As yet, its antigen is unknown. This CDR3 has 14 residues. V was shortened by 3 bases and J by 5 bases, with 14 bases between the two germline ends. TCRdb passed the 5' RACE reads through MiXCR, listing each CDR3 protein once. This table holds around 490,000 distinct CDR3 sequences, about 15% found once. Regarding the study as a whole: Twins shared beta out-of-frame sequences in excess, but this excess was weaker. In monozygotic twins, models underestimated the sharing of out-of-frame TCR alpha.

The same sample was also studied in work on yellow fever vaccine responses in identical twins.

This clonotype originated in a woman younger than 35 in good health. This chain links TRBV12-3 or TRBV12-4 with TRBJ2-7; D unresolved. The sequencing input was CD4+ T cells sorted from blood. The CDR3 region is CASSFRRLSDEQYF. CDR3 in DNA: TGTGCCAGCAGTTTTCGCCGACTGAGCGACGAGCAGTACTTC.